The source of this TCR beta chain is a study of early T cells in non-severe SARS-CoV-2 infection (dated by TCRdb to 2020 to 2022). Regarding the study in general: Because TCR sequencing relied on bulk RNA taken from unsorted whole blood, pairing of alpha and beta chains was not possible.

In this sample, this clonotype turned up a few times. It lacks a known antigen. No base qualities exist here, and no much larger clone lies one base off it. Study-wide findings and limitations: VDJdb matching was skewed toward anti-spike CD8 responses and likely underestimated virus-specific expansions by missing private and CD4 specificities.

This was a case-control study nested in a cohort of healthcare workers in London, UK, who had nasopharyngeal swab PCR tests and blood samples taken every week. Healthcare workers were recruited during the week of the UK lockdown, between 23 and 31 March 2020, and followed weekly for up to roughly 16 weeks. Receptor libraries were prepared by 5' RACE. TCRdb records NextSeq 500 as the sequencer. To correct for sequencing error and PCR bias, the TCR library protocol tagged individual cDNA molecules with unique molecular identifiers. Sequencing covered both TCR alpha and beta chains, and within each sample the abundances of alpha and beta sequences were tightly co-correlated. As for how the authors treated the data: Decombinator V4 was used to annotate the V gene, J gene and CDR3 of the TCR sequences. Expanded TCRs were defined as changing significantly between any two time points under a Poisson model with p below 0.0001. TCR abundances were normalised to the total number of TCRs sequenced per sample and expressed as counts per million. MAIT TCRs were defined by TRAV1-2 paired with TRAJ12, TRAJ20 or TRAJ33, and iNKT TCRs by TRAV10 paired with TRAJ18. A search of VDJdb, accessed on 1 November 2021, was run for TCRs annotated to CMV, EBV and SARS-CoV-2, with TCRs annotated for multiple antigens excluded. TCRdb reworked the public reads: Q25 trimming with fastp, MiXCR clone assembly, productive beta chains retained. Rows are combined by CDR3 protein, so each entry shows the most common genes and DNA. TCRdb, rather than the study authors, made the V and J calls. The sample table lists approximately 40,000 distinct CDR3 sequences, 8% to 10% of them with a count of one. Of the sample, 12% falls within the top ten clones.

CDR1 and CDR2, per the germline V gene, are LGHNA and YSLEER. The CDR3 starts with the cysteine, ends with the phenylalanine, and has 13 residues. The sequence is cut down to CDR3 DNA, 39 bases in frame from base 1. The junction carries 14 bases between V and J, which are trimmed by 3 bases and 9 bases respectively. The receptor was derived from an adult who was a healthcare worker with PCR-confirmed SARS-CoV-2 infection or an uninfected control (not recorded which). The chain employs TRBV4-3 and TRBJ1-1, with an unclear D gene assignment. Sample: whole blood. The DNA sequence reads TGCGCCAGCAGCCAGGGAGTGGGGTATCAAGCTTTCTTT. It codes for CASSQGVGYQAFF.